This T cell receptor (beta chain) was sequenced during a study of cytotoxic CD8 clonotypes in ibrutinib-treated CLL. Profiled with immunoSEQ multiplex PCR; TCRdb holds only in-frame clones, not every one. The top ten hold about an eighth of the sample, which has about 200,000 clones, approximately 79% seen once. Germline assignment: CDR1 MNHNS and CDR2 SASEGT. Trimming pared 2 bases from V and 4 bases from J, leaving 5 bases between. The CDR3 is 12 residues long. The sequences come from PBMCs, collected after 12 months of ibrutinib treatment. The sequence derives from a human donor with chronic lymphocytic leukemia. This chain uses TRBV6-1 with TRBJ1-1; D is undetermined. The CDR3 bases are TGTGCCAGCAGTGAACGTTCCACTGAAGCTTTCTTT. Its protein product is CASSERSTEAFF.